A selection of T cell receptor beta chains follows, all from one sample in a study of T cells in Graves' hyperthyroidism and ophthalmopathy. TCRdb reanalysed the multiplex PCR reads using MiXCR and keeps one entry per CDR3 protein. The sample holds fewer than 450,000 distinct CDR3 sequences, 17% seen once. The source material was blood. These receptors were obtained from a woman aged 25 to 39 with Graves' hyperthyroidism that later progressed to Graves' ophthalmopathy. Both conserved end residues are part of each CDR3.

TRBV3-1	CASSQDLSRLAGFLTGEQYF
TRBV20-1	CSARDRRTGGNTEAFF
TRBV6-1	CASSEGRGASTDTQYF
TRBV7-2	CASSRQANGNQPQHF
TRBV11-2	CASSLLAGEDEQFF
TRBV27	CASSKTPGHYSSPLHF
TRBV3-1	CASSRAGTEYNEQFF
TRBV6-6	CASSYSEPGQVDGYTF
TRBV20-1	CSARDLAYSSYEQYF
TRBV19	CASTGQGAKSYNEQFF
TRBV6-1	CASSEGGLTEQYF
TRBV7-8	CASSLWGDNEKLFF
TRBV12-3/TRBV12-4	CASRPTGLAGELFF
TRBV4-1	CASSQSDGDYEQYF
TRBV19	CASRTGRRNSPLHF
TRBV28	CASSLSGGAPETQYF
TRBV24-1	CATELTGGSYNEQFF
TRBV7-8	CASSSPDRDGEKLFF
TRBV5-5	CASSSWTNEKLFF
TRBV3-1	CASSQPRGDEQFF
TRBV2	CASSSIGQTNQPQHF
TRBV5-1	CASSRSADSGNTIYF
TRBV12-3/TRBV12-4	CASSRTSGRRFF